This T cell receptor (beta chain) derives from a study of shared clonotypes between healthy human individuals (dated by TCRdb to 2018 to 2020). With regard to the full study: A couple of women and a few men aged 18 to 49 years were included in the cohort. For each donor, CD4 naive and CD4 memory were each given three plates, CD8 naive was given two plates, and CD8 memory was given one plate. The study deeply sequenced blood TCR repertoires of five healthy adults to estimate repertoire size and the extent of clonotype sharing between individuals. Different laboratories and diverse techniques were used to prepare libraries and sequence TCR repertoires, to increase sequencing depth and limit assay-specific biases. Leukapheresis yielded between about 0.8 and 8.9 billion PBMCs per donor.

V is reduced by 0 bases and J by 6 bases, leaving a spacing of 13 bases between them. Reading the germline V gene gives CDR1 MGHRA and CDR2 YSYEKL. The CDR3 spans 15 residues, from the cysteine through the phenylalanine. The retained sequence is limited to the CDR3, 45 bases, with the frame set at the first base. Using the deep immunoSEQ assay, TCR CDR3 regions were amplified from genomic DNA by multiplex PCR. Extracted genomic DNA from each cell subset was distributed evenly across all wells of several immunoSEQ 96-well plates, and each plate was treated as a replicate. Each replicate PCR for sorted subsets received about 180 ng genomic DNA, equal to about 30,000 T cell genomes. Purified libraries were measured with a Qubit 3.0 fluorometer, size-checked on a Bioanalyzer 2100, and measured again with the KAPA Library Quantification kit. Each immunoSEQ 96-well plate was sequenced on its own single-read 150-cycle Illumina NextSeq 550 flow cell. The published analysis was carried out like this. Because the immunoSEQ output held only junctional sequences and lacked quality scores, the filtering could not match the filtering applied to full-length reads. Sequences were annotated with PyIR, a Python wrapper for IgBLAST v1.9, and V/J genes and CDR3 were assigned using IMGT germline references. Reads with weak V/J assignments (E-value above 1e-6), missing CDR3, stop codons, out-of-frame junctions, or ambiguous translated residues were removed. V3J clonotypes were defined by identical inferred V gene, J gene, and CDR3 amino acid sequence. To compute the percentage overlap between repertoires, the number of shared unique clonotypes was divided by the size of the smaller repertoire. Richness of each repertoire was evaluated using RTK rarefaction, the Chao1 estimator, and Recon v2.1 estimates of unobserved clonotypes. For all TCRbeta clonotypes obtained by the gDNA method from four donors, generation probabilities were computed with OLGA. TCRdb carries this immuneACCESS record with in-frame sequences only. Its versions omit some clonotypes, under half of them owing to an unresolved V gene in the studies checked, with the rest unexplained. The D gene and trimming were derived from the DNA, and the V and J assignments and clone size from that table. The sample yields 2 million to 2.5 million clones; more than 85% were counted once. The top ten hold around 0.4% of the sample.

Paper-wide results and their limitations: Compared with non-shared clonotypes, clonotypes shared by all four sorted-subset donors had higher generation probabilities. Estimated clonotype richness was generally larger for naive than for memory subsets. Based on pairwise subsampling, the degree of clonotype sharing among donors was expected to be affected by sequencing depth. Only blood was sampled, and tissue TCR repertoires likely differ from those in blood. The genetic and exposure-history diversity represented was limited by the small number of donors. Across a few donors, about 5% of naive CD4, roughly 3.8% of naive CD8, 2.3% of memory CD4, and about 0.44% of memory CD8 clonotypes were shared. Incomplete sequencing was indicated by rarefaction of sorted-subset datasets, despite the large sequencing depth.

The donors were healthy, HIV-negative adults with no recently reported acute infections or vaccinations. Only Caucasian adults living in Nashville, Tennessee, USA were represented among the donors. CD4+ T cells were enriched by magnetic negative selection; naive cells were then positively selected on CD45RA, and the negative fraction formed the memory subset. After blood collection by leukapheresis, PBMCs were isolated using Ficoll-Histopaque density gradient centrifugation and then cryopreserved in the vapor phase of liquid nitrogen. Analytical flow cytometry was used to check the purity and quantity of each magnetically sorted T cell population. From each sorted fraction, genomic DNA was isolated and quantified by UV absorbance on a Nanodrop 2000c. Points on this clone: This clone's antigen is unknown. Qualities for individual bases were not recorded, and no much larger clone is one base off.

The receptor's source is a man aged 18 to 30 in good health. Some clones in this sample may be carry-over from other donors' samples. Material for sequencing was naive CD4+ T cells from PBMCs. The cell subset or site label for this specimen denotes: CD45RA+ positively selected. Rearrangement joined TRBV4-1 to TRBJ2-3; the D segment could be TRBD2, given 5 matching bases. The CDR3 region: CASSQDRGGRDTQYF. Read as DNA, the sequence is TGCGCCAGCAGCCAAGATCGTGGCGGGCGGGATACGCAGTATTTT.